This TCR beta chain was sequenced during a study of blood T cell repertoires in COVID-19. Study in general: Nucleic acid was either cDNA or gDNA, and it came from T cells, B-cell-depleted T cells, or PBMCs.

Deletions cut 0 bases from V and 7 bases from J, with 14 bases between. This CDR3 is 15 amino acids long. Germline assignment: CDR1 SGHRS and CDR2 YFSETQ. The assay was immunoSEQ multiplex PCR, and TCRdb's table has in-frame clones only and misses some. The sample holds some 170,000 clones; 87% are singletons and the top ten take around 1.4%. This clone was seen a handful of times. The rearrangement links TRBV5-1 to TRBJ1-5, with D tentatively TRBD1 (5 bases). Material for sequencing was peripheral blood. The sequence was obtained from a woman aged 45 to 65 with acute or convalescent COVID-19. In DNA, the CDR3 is TGCGCCAGCAGCTTGGTCCCAGGGTCCGGGCAGCCCCAGCATTTT. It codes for CASSLVPGSGQPQHF.